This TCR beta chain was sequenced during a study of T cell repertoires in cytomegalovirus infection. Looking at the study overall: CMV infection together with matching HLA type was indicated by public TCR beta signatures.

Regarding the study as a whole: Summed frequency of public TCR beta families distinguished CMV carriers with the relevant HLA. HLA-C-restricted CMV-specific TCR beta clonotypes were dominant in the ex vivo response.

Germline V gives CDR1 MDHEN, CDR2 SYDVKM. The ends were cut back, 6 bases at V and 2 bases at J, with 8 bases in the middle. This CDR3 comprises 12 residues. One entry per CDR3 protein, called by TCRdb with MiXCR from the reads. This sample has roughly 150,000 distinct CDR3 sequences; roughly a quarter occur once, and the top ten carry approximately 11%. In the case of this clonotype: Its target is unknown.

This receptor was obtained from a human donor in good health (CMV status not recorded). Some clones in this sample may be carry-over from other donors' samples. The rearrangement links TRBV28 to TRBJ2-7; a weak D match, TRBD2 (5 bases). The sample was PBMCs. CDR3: CASREGTYEQYF. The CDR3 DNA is TGTGCCAGCAGAGAGGGAACCTACGAGCAGTACTTC.